This TCR beta chain came from a study of cytomegalovirus exposure and HLA in healthy donors. This CDR3 comprises 18 residues. CDR1 and CDR2 from the germline V gene are SGHRS and YFSETQ. V lost 4 bases to trimming and J lost 1 base; unmatched junction nucleotides: 13. In the PCR, 60 Vbeta and 13 Jbeta primers were used. Only in-frame clones appear in the TCRdb table, and some are missing; sequencing was by immunoSEQ multiplex PCR. The sample carries 100,000 to 150,000 clones, over 75% recorded once. This clone was picked up one time. What it binds is unknown. Findings and limits, study-wide: Several of the most significant clusters appeared, in a later analysis, to be linked to common viral pathogens. With later analysis, a missense DCLRE1C variant became linked to TCR beta V- and J-gene trimming. Analysis performed later found 16,000 or so TCR beta sequences associated with HLA alleles at 0.05 false discovery rate. Because they were indistinguishable, some V segments, including TRBV6-2 and TRBV6-3, were excluded.

The specimen was PBMCs. This sequence originates from a man in his late teens or twenties in good health and CMV-seropositive. The chain links TRBV5-1 to TRBJ2-5; 10 nucleotides agree with TRBD2. CDR3 nucleotides: TGCGCCAGCAGCCCAATCAAAGCGGGAGGGCTAATCCAAGAGACCCAGTACTTC. It yields the protein CASSPIKAGGLIQETQYF. Filled out from reference TRBV5-1 and TRBJ2-5, the complete variable domain reads KAGVTQTPRYLIKTRGQQVTLSCSPISGHRSVSWYQQTPGQGLQFLFEYFSETQRNKGNFPGRFSGRQFSNSRSEMNVSTLELGDSALYLCASSPIKAGGLIQETQYFGPGTRLLVL.